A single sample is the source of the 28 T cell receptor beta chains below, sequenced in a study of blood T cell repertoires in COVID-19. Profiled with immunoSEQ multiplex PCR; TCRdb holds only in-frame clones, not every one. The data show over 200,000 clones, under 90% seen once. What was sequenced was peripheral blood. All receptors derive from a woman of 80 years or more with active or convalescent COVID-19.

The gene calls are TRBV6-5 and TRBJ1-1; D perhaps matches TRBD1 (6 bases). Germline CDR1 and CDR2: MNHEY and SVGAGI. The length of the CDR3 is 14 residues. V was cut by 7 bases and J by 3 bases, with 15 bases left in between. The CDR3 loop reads CASKPTGLYTEAFF. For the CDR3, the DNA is TGTGCCAGCAAACCAACAGGGTTGTACACTGAAGCTTTCTTT.

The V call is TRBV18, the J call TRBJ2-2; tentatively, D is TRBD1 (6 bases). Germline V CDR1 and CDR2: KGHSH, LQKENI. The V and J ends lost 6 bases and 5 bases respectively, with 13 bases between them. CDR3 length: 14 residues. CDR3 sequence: CASSLSQGTGELFF. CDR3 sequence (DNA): TGTGCCAGCTCCCTCTCCCAGGGGACCGGGGAGCTGTTTTTT.

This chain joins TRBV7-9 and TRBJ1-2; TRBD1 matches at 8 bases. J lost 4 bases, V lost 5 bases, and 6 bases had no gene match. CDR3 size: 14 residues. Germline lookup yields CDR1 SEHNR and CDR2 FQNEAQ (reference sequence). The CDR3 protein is CASSLRTGSYGYTF. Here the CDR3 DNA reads TGTGCCAGCAGCCTAAGGACAGGGTCCTATGGCTACACCTTC.

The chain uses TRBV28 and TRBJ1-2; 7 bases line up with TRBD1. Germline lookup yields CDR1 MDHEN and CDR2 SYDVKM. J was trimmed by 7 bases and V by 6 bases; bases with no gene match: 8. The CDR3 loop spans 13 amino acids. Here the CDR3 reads CASRVRQGRGYTF. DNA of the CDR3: TGTGCCAGCAGGGTCCGACAGGGACGTGGCTACACCTTC.

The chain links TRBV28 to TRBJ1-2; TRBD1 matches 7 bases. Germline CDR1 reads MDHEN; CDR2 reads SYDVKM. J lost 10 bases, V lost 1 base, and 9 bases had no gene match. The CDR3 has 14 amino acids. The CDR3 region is CASSLSLTGNTYTF. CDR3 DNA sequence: TGTGCCAGCAGTTTATCGCTGACAGGGAACACCTACACCTTC.

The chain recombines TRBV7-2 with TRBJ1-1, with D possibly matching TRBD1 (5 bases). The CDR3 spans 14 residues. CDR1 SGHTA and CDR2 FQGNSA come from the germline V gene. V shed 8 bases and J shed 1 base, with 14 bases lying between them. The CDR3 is CASRREDRNTEAFF. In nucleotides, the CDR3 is TGTGCCAGCCGACGAGAAGACAGGAACACTGAAGCTTTCTTT.

CDR3 nucleotides: TGTGCCAGCAGCCTTCCTAGCGGGTACACCGGGGAGCTGTTTTTT. Translating gives CASSLPSGYTGELFF. The J gene is TRBJ2-2, the V gene TRBV28; 8 bases match TRBD2. There are 15 residues in the CDR3. Germline V gene sequence: CDR1 MDHEN, CDR2 SYDVKM. Trimming took 6 bases from V and 3 from J; bases not matched to a gene: 6.

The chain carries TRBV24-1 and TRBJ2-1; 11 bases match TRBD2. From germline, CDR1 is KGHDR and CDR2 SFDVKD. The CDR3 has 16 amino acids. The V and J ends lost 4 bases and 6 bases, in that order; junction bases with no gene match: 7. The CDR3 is CATSDPTSGRPNEQFF. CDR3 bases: TGTGCCACCAGTGACCCAACTAGCGGGAGACCCAATGAGCAGTTCTTC.

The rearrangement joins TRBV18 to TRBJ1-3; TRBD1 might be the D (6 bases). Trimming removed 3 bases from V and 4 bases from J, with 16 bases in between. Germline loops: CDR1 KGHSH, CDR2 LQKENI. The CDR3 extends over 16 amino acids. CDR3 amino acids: CASSPSQGSLGNTIYF. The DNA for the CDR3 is TGTGCCAGCTCACCCTCACAGGGTTCGCTCGGAAACACCATATATTTT.

The CDR3 DNA follows: TGCGCCAGCAGCTTACCGCGGGCCCAGGCCCCAGATACGCAGTATTTT. It encodes CASSLPRAQAPDTQYF. V usage is TRBV5-1 and J usage is TRBJ2-3, with D possibly being TRBD2 (5 bases). The CDR3 sequence is 16 residues long. Germline values: CDR1 SGHRS, CDR2 YFSETQ. V lost 2 bases and J 4 bases, leaving 17 bases between the germline ends.

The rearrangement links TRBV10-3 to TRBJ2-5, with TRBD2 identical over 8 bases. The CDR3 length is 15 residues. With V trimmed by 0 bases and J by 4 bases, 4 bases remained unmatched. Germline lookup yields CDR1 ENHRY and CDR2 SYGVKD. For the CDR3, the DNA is TGTGCCATCAGTGAGTCCGGCGGGGGGAGAGAGACCCAGTACTTC. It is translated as CAISESGGGRETQYF.

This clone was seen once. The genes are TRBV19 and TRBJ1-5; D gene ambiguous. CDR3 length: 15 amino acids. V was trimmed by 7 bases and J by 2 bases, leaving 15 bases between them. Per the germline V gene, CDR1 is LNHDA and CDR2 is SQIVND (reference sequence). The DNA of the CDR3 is TGTGCCAGTACCTCCGGAGCGCAAGGCAATCAGCCCCAGCATTTT. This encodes CASTSGAQGNQPQHF.

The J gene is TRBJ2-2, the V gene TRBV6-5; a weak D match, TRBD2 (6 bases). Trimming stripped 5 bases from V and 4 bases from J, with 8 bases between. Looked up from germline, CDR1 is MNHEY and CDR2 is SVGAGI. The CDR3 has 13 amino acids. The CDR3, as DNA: TGTGCCAGCAGTCGGAGGGCCACCGGGGAGCTGTTTTTT. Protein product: CASSRRATGELFF.

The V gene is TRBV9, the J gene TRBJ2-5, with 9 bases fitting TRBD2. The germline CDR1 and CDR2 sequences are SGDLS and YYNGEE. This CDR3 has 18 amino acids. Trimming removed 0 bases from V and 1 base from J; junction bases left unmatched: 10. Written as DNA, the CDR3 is TGTGCCAGCAGCGTAGGACAGCGGGGGGACCTATTCCAAGAGACCCAGTACTTC. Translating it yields CASSVGQRGDLFQETQYF.

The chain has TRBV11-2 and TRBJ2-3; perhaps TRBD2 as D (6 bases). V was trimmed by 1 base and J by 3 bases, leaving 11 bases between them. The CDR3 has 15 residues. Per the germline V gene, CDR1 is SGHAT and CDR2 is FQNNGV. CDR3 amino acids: CASSLGAGNTDTQYF. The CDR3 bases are TGTGCCAGCAGCTTAGGGGCGGGAAATACAGATACGCAGTATTTT.

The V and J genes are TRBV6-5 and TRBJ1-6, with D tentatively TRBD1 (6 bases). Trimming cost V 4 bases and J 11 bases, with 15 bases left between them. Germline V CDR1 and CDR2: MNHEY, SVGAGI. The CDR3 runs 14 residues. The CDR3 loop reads CASSSEGGSPPLHF. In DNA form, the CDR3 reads TGTGCCAGCAGTTCCGAGGGGGGGAGTCCACCCCTCCACTTT.

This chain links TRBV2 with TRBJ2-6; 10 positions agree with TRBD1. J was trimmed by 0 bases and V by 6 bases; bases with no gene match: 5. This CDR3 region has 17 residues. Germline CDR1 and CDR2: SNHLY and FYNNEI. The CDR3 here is CASRGTGVSSGANVLTF. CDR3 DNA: TGTGCCAGCAGGGGGACAGGGGTCAGCTCTGGGGCCAACGTCCTGACTTTC.

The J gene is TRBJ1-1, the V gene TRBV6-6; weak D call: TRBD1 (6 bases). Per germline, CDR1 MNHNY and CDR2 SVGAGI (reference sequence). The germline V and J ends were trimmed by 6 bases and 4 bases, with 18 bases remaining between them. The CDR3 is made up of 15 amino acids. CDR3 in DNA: TGTGCCAGCAGCGGCACAGGGTCGGTCGGCACTGAAGCTTTCTTT. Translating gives CASSGTGSVGTEAFF.

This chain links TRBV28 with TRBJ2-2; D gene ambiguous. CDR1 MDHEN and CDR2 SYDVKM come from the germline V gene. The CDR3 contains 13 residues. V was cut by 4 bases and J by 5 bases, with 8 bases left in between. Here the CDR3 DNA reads TGTGCCAGCAGTTATTCACATACCGGGGAGCTGTTTTTT. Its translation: CASSYSHTGELFF.

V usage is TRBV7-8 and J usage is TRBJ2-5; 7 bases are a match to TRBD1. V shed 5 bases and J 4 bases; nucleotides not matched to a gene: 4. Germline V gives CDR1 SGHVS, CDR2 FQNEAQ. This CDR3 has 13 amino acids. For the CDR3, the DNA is TGTGCCAGCAGCGCAGACAGGGTAGAGACCCAGTACTTC. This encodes CASSADRVETQYF. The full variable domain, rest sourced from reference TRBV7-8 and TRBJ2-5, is GAGVSQSPRYKVAKRGQDVALRCDPISGHVSLFWYQQALGQGPEFLTYFQNEAQLDKSGLPSDRFFAERPEGSVSTLKIQRTQQEDSAVYLCASSADRVETQYFGPGTRLLVL.

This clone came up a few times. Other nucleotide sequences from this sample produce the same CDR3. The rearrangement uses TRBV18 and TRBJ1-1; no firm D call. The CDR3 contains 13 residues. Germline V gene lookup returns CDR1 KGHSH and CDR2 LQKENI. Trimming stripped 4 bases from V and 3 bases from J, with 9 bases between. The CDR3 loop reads CASSQGVDTEAFF. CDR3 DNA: TGTGCCAGCTCACAGGGAGTAGACACTGAAGCTTTCTTT.

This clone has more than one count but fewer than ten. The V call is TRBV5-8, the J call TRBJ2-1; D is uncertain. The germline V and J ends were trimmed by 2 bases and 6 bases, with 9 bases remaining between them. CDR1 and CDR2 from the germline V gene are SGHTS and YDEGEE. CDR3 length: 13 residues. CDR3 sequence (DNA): TGTGCCAGCAGCTTCAGGCGTGTCAATGAGCAGTTCTTC. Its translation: CASSFRRVNEQFF. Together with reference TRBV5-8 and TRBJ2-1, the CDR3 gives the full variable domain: EAGVTQSPTHLIKTRGQQATLRCSPISGHTSVYWYQQALGLGLQFLLWYDEGEERNRGNFPPRFSGRQFPNYSSELNVNALELEDSALYLCASSFRRVNEQFFGPGTRLTVL.

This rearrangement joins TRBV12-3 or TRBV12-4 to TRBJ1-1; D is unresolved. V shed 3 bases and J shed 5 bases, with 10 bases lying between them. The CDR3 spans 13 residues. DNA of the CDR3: TGTGCCAGCAGTTTTATGGGCGGGACTGAAGCTTTCTTT. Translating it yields CASSFMGGTEAFF.

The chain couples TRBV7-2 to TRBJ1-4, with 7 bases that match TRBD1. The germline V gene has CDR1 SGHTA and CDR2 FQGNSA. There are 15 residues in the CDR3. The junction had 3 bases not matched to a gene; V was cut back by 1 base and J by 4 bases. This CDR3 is CASSLEGTVNEKLFF. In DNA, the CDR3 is TGTGCCAGCAGCTTAGAAGGGACAGTTAATGAAAAACTGTTTTTT.

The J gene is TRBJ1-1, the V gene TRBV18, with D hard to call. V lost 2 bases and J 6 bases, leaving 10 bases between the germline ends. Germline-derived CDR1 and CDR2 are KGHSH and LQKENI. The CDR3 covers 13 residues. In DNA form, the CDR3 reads TGTGCCAGCTCACCAAGAGAAGACTCTGAAGCTTTCTTT. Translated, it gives CASSPREDSEAFF.

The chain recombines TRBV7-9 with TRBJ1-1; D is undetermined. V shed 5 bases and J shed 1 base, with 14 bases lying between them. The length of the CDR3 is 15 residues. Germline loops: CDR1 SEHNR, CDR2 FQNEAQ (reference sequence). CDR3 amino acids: CASSAQQLANTEAFF. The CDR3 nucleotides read TGTGCCAGCAGCGCTCAACAGCTAGCGAACACTGAAGCTTTCTTT.

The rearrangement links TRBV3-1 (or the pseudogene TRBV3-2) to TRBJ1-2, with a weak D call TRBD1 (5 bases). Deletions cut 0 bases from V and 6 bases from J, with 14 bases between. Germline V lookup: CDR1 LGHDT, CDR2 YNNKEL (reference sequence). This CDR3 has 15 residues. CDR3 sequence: CASSQDPGGSDGYTF. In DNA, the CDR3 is TGTGCCAGCAGCCAAGATCCGGGGGGATCCGATGGCTACACCTTC.

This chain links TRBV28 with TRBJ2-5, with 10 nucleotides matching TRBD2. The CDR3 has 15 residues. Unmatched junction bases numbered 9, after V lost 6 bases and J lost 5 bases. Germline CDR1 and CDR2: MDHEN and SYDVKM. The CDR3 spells CASRRLAGASETQYF. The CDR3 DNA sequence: TGTGCCAGCAGGCGGCTAGCGGGGGCTTCCGAGACCCAGTACTTC.